The T cell receptor (beta chain) under discussion was sequenced for a study of T cell repertoires in cytomegalovirus infection. Study-wide background: Matching HLA type and CMV infection were both indicated by public TCR beta signatures.

At least ten counts were recorded for this clonotype. The antigen remains unidentified. Germline trimming cut 4 bases from V and 8 bases from J; bases unmatched to any gene: 5. The CDR3 has 16 residues. TCRdb reprocessed the reads with MiXCR, giving one entry per CDR3 protein. This sample carries 45,000 to 55,000 distinct CDR3 sequences, about 19% of them seen once, and the ten largest clones take 53%. Study conclusions and caveats: There were HLA-C-restricted CMV-specific TCR beta clonotypes dominating the ex vivo response.

V is TRBV12-3 or TRBV12-4 and J is TRBJ2-1; 16 bases map to TRBD2. Specimen: CD8+ T cells from cultured PBMCs, collected from culture after CMV antigen stimulation. This clonotype was sampled from a human donor in good health (CMV status not recorded). Some clones in this sample may be carry-over from other donors' samples. In nucleotides, the CDR3 is TGTGCCAGCAGTTCGGGACTAGCGGGGGGGCCACATGAGCAGTTCTTC. Its translation is CASSSGLAGGPHEQFF.